This T cell receptor (beta chain) was found in a study of beta chain features in type 1 diabetes. This clone was counted between two and nine times. Its antigen is unidentified. General study points: Type 1 diabetes patients had TCRB CDR3s that were shorter (moderately but significantly so) in all four CD4+ subsets. Individuals with type 1 diabetes displayed fewer insertions and more deletions at VDJ junctions. The naive, central memory and Treg TCRB repertoires looked more alike in patients than they did in healthy donors.

Reverse transcription of all isolated RNA meant that expressed TCRB transcripts were sequenced. The assay was immunoSEQ multiplex PCR, and TCRdb's table has in-frame clones only and misses some. The sample lists roughly 400,000 clones; roughly 9.8% were seen once. The specimen sequenced was central memory CD4+ T cells from blood. This receptor was taken from a man under 40 with type 1 diabetes.

CDR3 DNA sequence: TGTGCCAGCAGCAATCAGGGACAGGGGGCCTACGAGCAGTACTTC. Translated, it gives CASSNQGQGAYEQYF. The chain is built from TRBV7-6 and TRBJ2-7; TRBD1 agrees at 11 bases. This CDR3 region has 15 residues. Germline assignment: CDR1 SGHVS and CDR2 FNYEAQ. V shed 5 bases, J shed 2 bases, and the junction held 5 bases outside the gene matches.